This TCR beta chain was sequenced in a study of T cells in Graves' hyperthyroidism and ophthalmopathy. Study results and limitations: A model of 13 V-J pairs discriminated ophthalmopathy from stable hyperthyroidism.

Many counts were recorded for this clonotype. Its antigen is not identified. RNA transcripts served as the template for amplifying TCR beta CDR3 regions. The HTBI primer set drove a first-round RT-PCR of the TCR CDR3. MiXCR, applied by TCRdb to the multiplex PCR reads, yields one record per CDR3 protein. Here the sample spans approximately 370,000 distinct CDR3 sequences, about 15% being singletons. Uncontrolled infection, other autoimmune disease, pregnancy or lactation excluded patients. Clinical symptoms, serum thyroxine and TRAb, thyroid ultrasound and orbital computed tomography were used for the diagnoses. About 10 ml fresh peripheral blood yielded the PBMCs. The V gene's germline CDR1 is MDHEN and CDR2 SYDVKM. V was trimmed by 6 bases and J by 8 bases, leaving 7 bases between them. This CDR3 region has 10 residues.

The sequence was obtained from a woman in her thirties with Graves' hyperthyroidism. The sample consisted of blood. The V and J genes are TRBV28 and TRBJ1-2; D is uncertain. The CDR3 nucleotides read TGTGCCAGCAGCCGCGACGGCTACACCTTC. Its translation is CASSRDGYTF.